Shown below are 22 T cell receptor beta chains from a single sample sequenced in a study of patients and donors after allogeneic stem cell transplantation. TCRdb itself ran the RT-PCR reads through MiXCR, one entry per CDR3 protein. The sample lists about 960,000 distinct CDR3 sequences, roughly 18% occurring once. The material sequenced was blood, either unsorted or a sorted T cell fraction (not recorded which). Every receptor here comes from a human donor who was either an allogeneic HSCT recipient or a stem cell or donor lymphocyte infusion donor (not recorded which). It is not recorded whose cells these are; they may come from a transplant donor.

V gene TRBV5-1 combines with J gene TRBJ2-1; D ambiguous. The V end lost 4 bases, the J end lost 4 bases, and 12 bases lay between the germline ends. CDR3 length: 14 residues. Germline CDR1 reads SGHRS; CDR2 reads YFSETQ. CDR3 nucleotides: TGCGCCAGCAGCATGCCTCGAGTTTACAATGAGCAGTTCTTC. It codes for CASSMPRVYNEQFF. Full variable domain (rest looked up from reference TRBV5-1 and TRBJ2-1): KAGVTQTPRYLIKTRGQQVTLSCSPISGHRSVSWYQQTPGQGLQFLFEYFSETQRNKGNFPGRFSGRQFSNSRSEMNVSTLELGDSALYLCASSMPRVYNEQFFGPGTRLTVL.

J is TRBJ1-3 and V is TRBV30; D not resolved. V lost 5 bases to trimming and J lost 3 bases, with 5 bases between them. The CDR3 sequence is 11 residues long. CDR1 is GTSNPN, CDR2 SVGIG, per germline (reference sequence). The CDR3 region has the DNA TGTGCCTGGGAGAGTGGAAACACCATATATTTT. This gives the protein CAWESGNTIYF.

This clonotype was seen a handful of times. The chain combines TRBV24-1 with TRBJ2-5; 7 bases are a match to TRBD2. The ends lost 10 bases at V and 4 bases at J; junction bases unmatched: 11. The CDR3 extends over 14 amino acids. From germline, CDR1 is KGHDR and CDR2 SFDVKD. The CDR3 region is CATSWGGKPETQYF. CDR3 coding DNA: TGTGCCACTTCTTGGGGAGGGAAACCAGAGACCCAGTACTTC.

There are many counts of this clonotype. The rearrangement uses TRBV5-6 and TRBJ2-7; weak D call: TRBD1 (6 bases). The V gene lost 3 bases and the J gene lost 1 base, with 14 bases spanning the gap. The germline CDR1 and CDR2 sequences are SGHDT and YYEEEE. CDR3 size: 15 residues. In DNA, the CDR3 is TGTGCCAGCAGCTGGGGACCGGGACATTCCTACGAGCAGTACTTC. It yields the protein CASSWGPGHSYEQYF.

This clonotype occurred a few times. V and J are TRBV20-1 and TRBJ2-5; D is uncertain. This CDR3 has 17 residues. The germline gives CDR1 DFQATT, CDR2 SNEGSKA (reference sequence). The germline V and J ends were trimmed by 5 bases and 4 bases, with 26 bases remaining between them. This chain's CDR3 is CSAARARVTSSGETQYF. The CDR3 bases are TGCAGTGCTGCCCGTGCCCGGGTTACTTCATCCGGAGAGACCCAGTACTTC.

The rearrangement joins TRBV27 to TRBJ1-1, with TRBD1 matching 11 bases. The junction had 6 bases not matched to a gene; V was cut back by 7 bases and J by 5 bases. This CDR3 region has 14 residues. Germline V gene sequence: CDR1 MNHEY, CDR2 SMNVEV (reference sequence). CDR3 DNA: TGTGCCAGCAATAAAGGACAGGGGGCAACTGAAGCTTTCTTT. Encoded protein: CASNKGQGATEAFF.

This chain uses TRBV9 with TRBJ2-5; D is ambiguous. The germline V and J ends were trimmed by 4 bases and 0 bases, with 4 bases remaining between them. This CDR3 region has 12 residues. Germline V gene data show CDR1 as SGDLS and CDR2 as YYNGEE. The CDR3 DNA sequence: TGTGCCAGCAGCACCGACCAAGAGACCCAGTACTTC. Its protein product is CASSTDQETQYF.

Many counts were recorded for this clonotype. The V gene is TRBV15, the J gene TRBJ2-3; D tentatively fits TRBD1 or TRBD2 (6 bases each). This CDR3 is 17 amino acids long. Deletions cut 5 bases from V and 2 bases from J, with 20 bases between. The germline CDR1 and CDR2 sequences are LNHNV and YYDKDF (reference sequence). The CDR3 is CATSDPWGLANTDTQYF. Here the CDR3 DNA reads TGTGCCACCAGCGACCCCTGGGGGCTAGCGAACACAGATACGCAGTATTTT.

This sequence joins TRBV6-2 or TRBV6-3 and TRBJ1-1, with D perhaps matching TRBD1 (6 bases). From germline, CDR1 is MNHEY and CDR2 SVGEGT. V was cut by 5 bases and J by 3 bases, with 16 bases left in between. This CDR3 spans 15 amino acids. The CDR3 bases are TGTGCCAGCAGTACTGTATACAGGGAGGACACTGAAGCTTTCTTT. This encodes CASSTVYREDTEAFF.

The V and J genes are TRBV20-1 and TRBJ2-3; a weak D match, TRBD2 (6 bases). The CDR3 runs to 13 residues. Looked up from germline, CDR1 is DFQATT and CDR2 is SNEGSKA (reference sequence). V was shortened by 2 bases and J by 4 bases, with 10 bases between the two germline ends. The DNA for the CDR3 is TGCAGTGCTAGATCTAGCGCCTCAGATACGCAGTATTTT. Translating gives CSARSSASDTQYF.

This chain joins TRBV10-3 and TRBJ2-7, with 10 bases that match TRBD1. The germline CDR1 and CDR2 sequences are ENHRY and SYGVKD. The CDR3 is 14 amino acids. After removal of 4 bases from V and 3 bases from J, the junction contained 3 bases not matched to a gene. In DNA, the CDR3 is TGTGCCATCAGTGTCCGGGACAGGGGCTACGAGCAGTACTTC. It specifies CAISVRDRGYEQYF.

The chain employs TRBV12-3 or TRBV12-4 and TRBJ1-4; D unresolved. V lost 3 bases and J lost 7, with 12 bases in between. This CDR3 comprises 14 residues. In DNA, the CDR3 is TGTGCCAGCAGTTTGGGAAGGGATAGTGAAAAACTGTTTTTT. This translates into CASSLGRDSEKLFF.

This clonotype was seen a handful of times. The V and J genes are TRBV20-1 and TRBJ1-5, with D maybe TRBD1 (6 bases). The germline V gene has CDR1 DFQATT and CDR2 SNEGSKA (reference sequence). There are 14 residues in the CDR3. V was pared by 2 bases and J by 9 bases, with 17 bases between. DNA of the CDR3: TGCAGTGCTAGACCCCATTACAGGGAGAGGCCCCAGCATTTT. Translated, it gives CSARPHYRERPQHF.

This clonotype came up a few times. The chain has TRBV11-3 and TRBJ1-1; D is undetermined. V was clipped by 5 bases and J by 9 bases, with 16 bases between them. Germline CDR1 reads SGHNT; CDR2 reads YENEEA. The CDR3 runs 13 residues. The CDR3 sequence is CASSLPTGIQAFF. The CDR3 DNA follows: TGTGCCAGCAGCCTACCTACCGGCATCCAAGCTTTCTTT.

This clonotype was recorded many times. The genes are TRBV4-1 and TRBJ2-1; TRBD1 matches 8 bases. Germline V CDR1 and CDR2: MGHRA, YSYEKL. J gave up 2 bases and V 5 bases, and 5 bases lay outside the gene matches. The CDR3 extends over 15 amino acids. The CDR3 nucleotides read TGCGCCAGCAGCTCGGACAGGGTCACCTACAATGAGCAGTTCTTC. It translates to CASSSDRVTYNEQFF.

This chain connects TRBV20-1 to TRBJ1-2; no firm D call. This CDR3 is 11 amino acids long. Trimming removed 1 base from V and 7 bases from J, with 7 bases in between. The germline gives CDR1 DFQATT, CDR2 SNEGSKA (reference sequence). The CDR3 DNA reads as TGCAGTGCTAGAGGGACGGGTGGCTACACCTTC. Its protein product is CSARGTGGYTF.

A few counts support this clonotype. The chain recombines TRBV18 with TRBJ2-3; D possibly corresponds to TRBD2 (5 bases). V lost 7 bases, J lost 6 bases, and 14 bases lay in between. There are 13 residues in the CDR3. Germline lookup yields CDR1 KGHSH and CDR2 LQKENI. This chain's CDR3 is CASLRTRRDTQYF. DNA of the CDR3: TGTGCCAGCTTGAGGACGAGGAGGGATACGCAGTATTTT.

The chain employs TRBV10-3 and TRBJ2-1; 11 nucleotides line up with TRBD2. V dropped 6 bases and J dropped 6; count of bases not matched to a gene: 1. This CDR3 has 13 residues. From germline, CDR1 is ENHRY and CDR2 SYGVKD. This CDR3 is CAIRTSGTNEQFF. CDR3 DNA: TGTGCCATCAGGACTAGCGGGACCAATGAGCAGTTCTTC.

V usage is TRBV12-3 or TRBV12-4 and J usage is TRBJ1-1, with TRBD1 matching 9 bases. This CDR3 spans 15 amino acids. J gave up 4 bases and V 6 bases, and 9 bases lay outside the gene matches. CDR3 loop: CASRRNRGRLTEAFF. The CDR3 DNA reads as TGTGCCAGCAGAAGGAACAGGGGGCGGCTCACTGAAGCTTTCTTT.

The J gene is TRBJ2-2, the V gene TRBV25-1, with 9 bases identical to TRBD1. This CDR3 contains 16 residues. The V gene's germline CDR1 is MGHDK and CDR2 SYGVNS. V lost 6 bases to trimming and J lost 1 base; unmatched junction nucleotides: 6. The CDR3 sequence is CASSPPGQGNTGELFF. The CDR3 DNA reads as TGTGCCAGCAGCCCTCCGGGACAGGGGAACACCGGGGAGCTGTTTTTT.

This clonotype was seen only a few times. The V gene is TRBV12-3 or TRBV12-4, the J gene TRBJ1-5, with D tentatively TRBD1 (6 bases). This CDR3 has 17 residues. Trimming took off 6 bases at V and 1 base at J, with 19 bases between the two ends. The CDR3 nucleotides are TGTGCCAGCAGCTCCTGGCAGGGGATGGGAAGCAATCAGCCCCAGCATTTT. Protein product: CASSSWQGMGSNQPQHF.

This clonotype was seen at least ten times. The chain has TRBV4-3 and TRBJ1-5; D is perhaps TRBD1 (5 bases). The CDR3 contains 15 residues. Per germline, CDR1 LGHNA and CDR2 YSLEER. Trimming stripped 4 bases from V and 2 bases from J, with 12 bases between. Here the CDR3 DNA reads TGCGCCAGCAGCCGAGGGGACGGTGGCAATCAGCCCCAGCATTTT. Protein product: CASSRGDGGNQPQHF.